This T cell receptor (beta chain) was recovered during a study of cytomegalovirus exposure and HLA in healthy donors (dated by TCRdb to about 2017). Regarding the complete study: In an earlier analysis of around 540 of the donors, 250 to 350 Gb of sequence data and 117 million unique TCR beta sequences from about 179 million T cells were reported. Roughly 5 DR-DQ haplotypes were handled as single units for association and clustering, since linkage in the cohort was strong. Donor age, sex, ethnicity and CMV serostatus were compiled together with the repertoire data. Of the roughly 410 genotyped donors, approximately 81% were placed in the genetic ancestry cluster associated with self-reported Caucasian donors. To study patterns of TCR occurrence, a later analysis re-analyzed previously published TCR beta repertoires from under 750 donors and added high-resolution HLA genotyping. The number of donors typed differed by locus, with roughly 629-640 for A, B, C, DRB1 and DQB1, roughly 520 for DQA1, 600 to 610 for DPA1, and some 440 for DPB1. The study aimed to test whether cataloging public T cell receptors could reveal signatures of past pathogen exposure. About 280 gigabases of sequencing data and approximately 93 million unique TCR sequences were included in an early release covering roughly 600 HLA-typed donors. Besides the first cohort of approximately 710 subjects, a separate validation cohort made up of some 110 different subjects was used. On average, roughly 250,000 unique TCR beta nucleotide sequences were sequenced per donor among more than 350 genotyped donors of the cohort, with roughly 18% of those sequences being non-productive. The later analysis used no new phenotypic data to find candidate immune exposures, relying instead on TCR beta sequences and their occurrence across donors. In an earlier analysis of 587 of the donors, high-throughput TCR beta sequencing was used to judge whether each TCR beta V gene segment behaved as functional or pseudogenic. To predict cytomegalovirus infection status, the study combined high-throughput TCR immunosequencing, statistical association of individual TCRs with disease status, and machine learning. The study used immunosequencing to profile the T cell repertoires of several hundred subjects and linked those repertoires to cytomegalovirus serostatus. A later genetic analysis took genome-wide SNP genotypes for about three fifths of the 666 donors and used that subset as a discovery cohort. Class I and class II HLA loci were covered by the typing at four-digit resolution. All discovery cohort repertoires had been generated using a single sequencing platform.

As concerns this clone: The antigen it binds to is not known.

The library was obtained by the immunoSEQ multiplex PCR assay. A mixture of 60 forward primers for TCR Vbeta segments and 13 reverse primers for TCR Jbeta segments was used in the multiplex PCR. Amplification of the CDR3 region of rearranged TCR beta genes was performed with a multiplex PCR assay on genomic DNA. The Illumina HiSeq System was used to sequence the amplified TCR beta libraries as 87-base-pair reads. The published analysis was carried out like this. A later analysis counted tens of millions of unique TCR beta chains across the roughly 700 repertoires, and 10 million to 11 million of these chains were shared by at least two donors. Raw reads were error-corrected and collapsed into unique sequences by a nearest-neighbor algorithm in which closely related sequences were merged to remove PCR and sequencing errors. V, D and J gene segments were assigned by aligning CDR3 sequences to IMGT reference sequences. For a sequence to be retained, a match of at least six nucleotides to both a V gene segment and a J gene segment was required. Rearrangements were classified as productive when the CDR3 lacked stop codons and remained in frame with V and J, and all other rearrangements were classified as non-productive. CDR3 was defined by IMGT convention, running from the second conserved V-encoded cysteine to the conserved J-encoded phenylalanine. In an earlier analysis of more than 550 of the donors, sequences lacking an unambiguous match to a single V gene segment were excluded. An earlier analysis of a few hundred of the donors classified V segments as functional when productive rearrangements were above 56.7% and as segregating when the standard deviation between donors was above 5%. A statistical classification framework was built for diagnosing cytomegalovirus status from the catalog of TCR beta chain sequences. A later analysis assigned V and J genes by comparing TCR nucleotide sequences with IMGT/GENE-DB human TR gene sequences. The TCRdist pipeline was used in a later analysis to assign CDR3 sequences and most-parsimonious VDJ recombination scenarios. In a later analysis, each TCR beta chain was defined by its CDR3 amino acid sequence together with its V-gene family, and reads lacking a unique V-gene family were excluded. To address suspected cross-contamination and a sequencing artifact, a later analysis removed around 600 highly shared, low-generation-probability nucleotide sequences. In a later analysis, a clonal expansion index for each public chain was calculated from normalized within-repertoire ranks of inferred template counts. In a later analysis, generation probabilities were computed using a VDJ recombination model fitted to out-of-frame rearrangements, and the results were checked against IGoR. In a later analysis, hypergeometric tests were used to score TCR-TCR, TCR-HLA and TCR-CMV co-occurrence, with a repertoire-size bias correction applied to TCR pairs. In a later analysis, false discovery rates were estimated by permuting HLA or CMV assignments 20 times. In a later analysis, co-occurring TCRs were grouped with DBSCAN, and TCRdist sequence similarity was added when clustering was performed within HLA-allele-positive subsets. Repertoires with fewer than 30,000 or more than 120,000 public chains, plus five repertoires with anomalous nucleotide sharing, were excluded from co-occurrence clustering. The clones in this table, taken by TCRdb from immuneACCESS, are in-frame only. Not every clone is retained; where verified, under half of the shortfall comes from an unresolved V gene, and the cause of the rest is unknown. V and J calls and clone size follow that table, whereas D and trimming were derived from the DNA. The sample table gives around 110,000 clones. Jointly, the top ten make up 6.8% of the sample.

What the work shows at the level of the full study, not this receptor alone: Because HLA typing was unavailable for some donors at each locus, only the typed subset was used in association tests. In a later analysis, HLA-associated TCR beta chains were found to be more clonally expanded and to have lower generation probabilities than equally common non-associated chains. Strong co-occurrence of HLA alleles, especially DR and DQ, made assigning TCR associations to individual alleles difficult. Linkage disequilibrium might explain the correlated functional status among segregating V segments, but an unknown experimental factor could not be excluded. Sequencing depth was assumed to be roughly uniform across donors in the presence/absence analyses, though that assumption may not hold. This cohort had only TCR beta chains sequenced, and the lack of alpha or paired-chain data limited which features could be detected. In a later analysis, several top co-occurrence clusters were reported to appear linked to parvovirus B19, influenza, CMV and Epstein-Barr virus. Some IMGT-functional V segments, including TRBV6-2 and TRBV6-3, could not be told apart with the 87-base-pair reads, so those segments were excluded. In a later analysis, most CMV-associated TCR beta chains were found to appear HLA-restricted, with HLA associations seemingly driven largely by CMV exposure. Most TCR sequences were observed very rarely across donors, whereas some public TCRs were present in many individuals. A later genetic analysis associated a missense DCLRE1C variant with V-gene and J-gene trimming of TCR beta chains, and an independent cohort replicated the association. In an earlier analysis of 450 to 750 of the donors, most TCR beta V segments appeared in productive rearrangements about 90% or about 30% of the time, broadly matching IMGT annotations. A further reported finding was that TCR beta sequences accurately predicted the HLA-A and HLA-B alleles for most subjects in the first cohort. Cytomegalovirus status was reported to be diagnosed by the classifier with high specificity and sensitivity in both the original and validation cohorts. At a false discovery rate of 0.05, a later analysis linked 15,000 to 20,000 TCR beta sequences to specific HLA alleles. The authors suggested that the approach could potentially be generalized to other disease states and immunological phenotypes. A later genetic analysis reported fewer N-insertions in productive TCRs among donors in an Asian-associated ancestry cluster than the approximately 700-donor mean. CMV serostatus was the only immune exposure information available for the cohort. A few of the identified cytomegalovirus-associated TCR beta chains were confirmed in vitro to be specific for cytomegalovirus antigens. In a later analysis, the rate of TCR association differed among HLA loci, with DRB1 alleles having the most associated TCRs and HLA-C alleles having the fewest. In the study, approximately 150 TCR beta chains were listed as associated with cytomegalovirus. Fewer than 20 rarely observed V segments, including chromosome 9 orphons, were excluded from the earlier analysis of approximately 500 of the donors because counts were too low. A cluster of highly shared sequence variants was judged likely to be a technical artifact of the sequencing pipeline.

The cohort consisted of 600 to 750 healthy bone marrow donors. All cohort members were sampled while nominally healthy, although unrecorded immune exposures were likely present. The donor was CMV seropositive and belonged to the group of 250 to 300 seropositive cohort members. A peripheral blood sample was provided by each donor, and peripheral blood mononuclear cells were used for TCR beta sequencing. Genomic DNA was extracted from the blood cell samples with the Qiagen DNeasy Blood Extraction Kit. CDR3 length: 15 amino acids, cysteine to phenylalanine. Only the CDR3 part of the read is kept: 45 bases, read in frame from the first base. CDR1 and CDR2 (SGHDT, YYEEEE) derive from the germline V gene. Trimming costs V 4 bases and J 5 bases, and their ends lie 16 bases apart.

The sequence is built from TRBV5-6 and TRBJ1-3; TRBD1 is a possible D gene, resting on 5 matching bases. The receptor's source is a man aged 35-49 years in good health and CMV-seropositive. What was sequenced was PBMCs. The nucleotides read TGTGCCAGCAGCCTAATTACGACAGAGAGAAACACCATATATTTT. It translates to CASSLITTERNTIYF.